This T cell receptor (beta chain) emerged from a study of OX40 agonist ivuxolimab in advanced cancers. Profiled with immunoSEQ multiplex PCR; TCRdb holds only in-frame clones, not every one. Here the sample spans roughly 100,000 clones, 90% to 97% being singletons. In germline, CDR1 is SGDLS, CDR2 YYNGEE. The CDR3 totals 15 residues. Trimming pared 4 bases from V and 6 bases from J, leaving 16 bases between. Sequencing used CD4+ or CD8+ T cells sorted from blood, obtained in a trial of the OX40 agonist ivuxolimab. The source is an adult with an advanced solid tumor such as melanoma, head and neck, liver or kidney cancer. The chain combines TRBV9 with TRBJ2-2; D is perhaps TRBD1 (7 bases). CDR3 protein: CASSPGGTGAGELFF. The CDR3 DNA reads TGTGCCAGCAGCCCAGGGGGGACCGGGGCCGGGGAGCTGTTTTTT.